The clone carrying this TCR beta chain was found many times. This sample was included in a study of neurological immune-mediated disorders. The V gene lost 2 bases and the J gene lost 1 base, with 11 bases spanning the gap. CDR3 length equals 14 residues. CDR1 is DFQATT and CDR2 is SNEGSKA in the germline V gene (reference sequence). Sorted libraries used 800,000 to 1,000,000 CD4+ or CD8+ T cells. By 5'RACE with 10-nucleotide random UMIs, the cDNA was made. A single record per CDR3 protein comes from TCRdb applying MiXCR to the 5' RACE reads. The profile shows tens of thousands of distinct CDR3 sequences, 4.5% to 7% of them singletons.

The sample was CD4+ T cells from blood. This sequence was found in a woman younger than 30 with multiple sclerosis. This chain links TRBV20-1 with TRBJ1-1; possible D gene TRBD1, 5 bases. CDR3 amino acids: CSARRAGPNTEAFF. CDR3 coding DNA: TGCAGTGCTAGACGAGCGGGACCGAACACTGAAGCTTTCTTT.